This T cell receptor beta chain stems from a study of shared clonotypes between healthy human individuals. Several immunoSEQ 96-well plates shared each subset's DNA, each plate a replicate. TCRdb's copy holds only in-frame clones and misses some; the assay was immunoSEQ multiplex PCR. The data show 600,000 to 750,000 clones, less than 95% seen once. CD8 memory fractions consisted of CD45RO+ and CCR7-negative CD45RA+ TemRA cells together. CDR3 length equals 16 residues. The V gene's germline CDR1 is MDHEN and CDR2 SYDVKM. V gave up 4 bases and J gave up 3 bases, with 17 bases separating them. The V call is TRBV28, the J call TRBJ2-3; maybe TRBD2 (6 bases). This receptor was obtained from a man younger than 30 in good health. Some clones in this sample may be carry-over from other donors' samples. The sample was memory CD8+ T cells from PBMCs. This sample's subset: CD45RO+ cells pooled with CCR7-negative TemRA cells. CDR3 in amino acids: CASSYPRDLGTDTQYF. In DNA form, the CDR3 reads TGTGCCAGCAGTTACCCGCGGGACCTGGGGACAGATACGCAGTATTTT.